One sample yielded the 11 T cell receptor beta chains listed below, sequenced in a study of EBV T-cell therapy then PD-1 blockade in nasopharyngeal carcinoma. The antigens of these receptors remain unknown. Clones were read by immunoSEQ multiplex PCR, and TCRdb kept only the in-frame ones, dropping some. The data contain around 19,000 clones, about 88% of them singletons. Time point meaning: 266 days after commencement of treatment, after nivolumab therapy. Regarding treatment: AdE1-LMPpoly-expanded autologous EBV-specific T-cell therapy followed by anti-PD-1 nivolumab. Sequencing used CD8+ T cells from blood, obtained around day 260 from a patient whose treatment included autologous EBV-specific T cells and nivolumab. These receptor sequences come from a man aged 35 to 55 with nasopharyngeal carcinoma.

This chain links TRBV2 with TRBJ2-2; perhaps TRBD2 as D (5 bases). Between the trimmed V and J ends, which lost 0 bases and 4 bases, there was a span of 12 bases. Per germline, CDR1 SNHLY and CDR2 FYNNEI. The CDR3 is 16 residues long. CDR3 loop: CASSEAPTRFTGELFF. The CDR3 region has the DNA TGTGCCAGCAGTGAAGCGCCAACTAGATTCACCGGGGAGCTGTTTTTT.

This clone is a singleton in its sample. The V and J genes are TRBV10-3 and TRBJ2-3; 8 bases are shared with TRBD2. Germline V gene data show CDR1 as ENHRY and CDR2 as SYGVKD. J lost 4 bases, V lost 9 bases, and 15 bases had no gene match. The CDR3 has 16 amino acids. In DNA, the CDR3 is TGTGCCATGGCCAAAGGGACTAGAGGTCGCGCAGATACGCAGTATTTT. Amino acid sequence: CAMAKGTRGRADTQYF.

The J gene is TRBJ2-7, the V gene TRBV11-2; D perhaps matches TRBD2 (5 bases). V lost 1 base and J 6 bases, leaving 13 bases between the germline ends. Looked up from germline, CDR1 is SGHAT and CDR2 is FQNNGV. The CDR3 extends over 14 amino acids. CDR3 residues: CASSLVSGSGEQYF. As DNA, the CDR3 is TGTGCCAGCAGCTTAGTTTCGGGGAGTGGCGAGCAGTACTTC.

The chain is built from TRBV9 and TRBJ2-7, with 7 bases identical to TRBD2. The ends lost 4 bases at V and 4 bases at J; junction bases unmatched: 14. Looked up from germline, CDR1 is SGDLS and CDR2 is YYNGEE. This CDR3 has 16 residues. The CDR3 reads CASSPRGGTDNYEQYF. CDR3 nucleotides: TGTGCCAGCAGCCCCCGGGGAGGGACGGATAATTACGAGCAGTACTTC.

The chain uses TRBV6-2 or TRBV6-3 and TRBJ2-1, with D perhaps being TRBD1 or TRBD2 (7 bases each). The length of the CDR3 is 14 residues. Germline CDR1 MNHEY, CDR2 SVGEGT. The V gene lost 4 bases and the J gene lost 9 bases, with 16 bases spanning the gap. The CDR3 DNA is TGTGCCAGCAGTTTCATCTCCAGGGGGGGTGAGCAGTTCTTC. The encoded protein is CASSFISRGGEQFF.

This clone has just a few counts. This rearrangement joins TRBV7-9 to TRBJ1-2; tentative D call: TRBD1 (5 bases). The CDR3 is 14 residues long. The ends were cut back, 1 base at V and 4 bases at J, with 10 bases in the middle. Per the germline V gene, CDR1 is SEHNR and CDR2 is FQNEAQ (reference sequence). In nucleotides, the CDR3 is TGTGCCAGCAGCTTAGTTCGGGACGGCTATGGCTACACCTTC. Translation gives CASSLVRDGYGYTF.

This clone was detected once. The chain recombines TRBV5-4 with TRBJ2-1; TRBD2 matches at 12 bases. The V gene's germline CDR1 is SGHNT and CDR2 YYREEE (reference sequence). The ends lost 1 base at V and 10 bases at J; junction bases unmatched: 9. The CDR3 runs 16 residues. CDR3 nucleotide sequence: TGTGCCAGCAGCTTGCTTTCACTAGCGGGGGGCCGAGAGCAGTTCTTC. Protein: CASSLLSLAGGREQFF. Supplemented by reference TRBV5-4 and TRBJ2-1, the full variable domain reads ETGVTQSPTHLIKTRGQQVTLRCSSQSGHNTVSWYQQALGQGPQFIFQYYREEENGRGNFPPRFSGLQFPNYSSELNVNALELDDSALYLCASSLLSLAGGREQFFGPGTRLTVL.

The V call is TRBV12-3 or TRBV12-4, the J call TRBJ1-4; D gene ambiguous. The CDR3 spans 13 residues. V lost 8 bases to trimming and J lost 0 bases, with 7 bases between them. CDR3 residues: CASHLPTNEKLFF. CDR3 nucleotide sequence: TGTGCCAGCCACTTGCCAACTAATGAAAAACTGTTTTTT.

This chain connects TRBV4-3 to TRBJ2-5, with D perhaps matching TRBD2 (6 bases). CDR1 and CDR2 from the germline V gene are LGHNA and YSLEER. The CDR3 has 15 amino acids. Trimming removed 4 bases from V and 1 base from J, with 13 bases in between. The CDR3 nucleotides read TGCGCCAGCAGCCCCTCCCGGGGAGGCCAAGAGACCCAGTACTTC. Translation gives CASSPSRGGQETQYF.

V gene TRBV27 combines with J gene TRBJ2-7; TRBD2 matches at 9 bases. Looked up from germline, CDR1 is MNHEY and CDR2 is SMNVEV (reference sequence). Losses at the gene ends were 6 bases for V and 1 base for J; bases not matched to a gene: 4. This CDR3 is 14 amino acids long. Written as DNA, the CDR3 is TGTGCCAGCAGCAGACTAGCGGTATCCTACGAGCAGTACTTC. Protein sequence: CASSRLAVSYEQYF.

This clone showed up just once. The chain has TRBV20-1 and TRBJ2-7; D unclear. Trimming shortened V by 7 bases and J by 3 bases, and 10 bases separated the two germline ends. The germline V gene has CDR1 DFQATT and CDR2 SNEGSKA (reference sequence). This CDR3 has 11 amino acids. CDR3 region: CSGVGFYEQYF. The CDR3 DNA is TGCAGTGGGGTGGGGTTCTACGAGCAGTACTTC.